Shown below are 7 T cell receptor beta chains from a single sample sequenced in a study of OX40 agonist ivuxolimab in advanced cancers. TCRdb's table, derived via immunoSEQ multiplex PCR, lists solely in-frame clones and lacks some. This sample carries 120,000 or so clones, roughly 90% of them seen once, and the ten largest clones take 0.27%. Specimen: CD4+ or CD8+ T cells sorted from blood, collected in a trial of the OX40 agonist ivuxolimab. The source is an adult with an advanced solid tumor such as melanoma, head and neck, liver or kidney cancer.

This clone has more than one count but fewer than ten. The chain carries TRBV19 and TRBJ1-4; D unclear. Germline CDR1 LNHDA, CDR2 SQIVND (reference sequence). The CDR3 spans 14 residues. V lost 4 bases and J lost 8, with 14 bases in between. CDR3 DNA: TGTGCCAGTAGTACGAACGGACTTAACGAAAAACTGTTTTTT. Protein: CASSTNGLNEKLFF.

The V call is TRBV6-1, the J call TRBJ2-5; perhaps D is TRBD1 or TRBD2 (6 bases each). The CDR3 has 16 residues. Germline CDR1 and CDR2: MNHNS and SASEGT. V lost 1 base and J 1 base, leaving 13 bases between the germline ends. This CDR3 is CASSEGGALFQETQYF. CDR3 in DNA: TGTGCCAGCAGTGAAGGGGGGGCCCTCTTCCAAGAGACCCAGTACTTC.

Regarding this clone: Different DNA sequences within this sample yield the same CDR3. V usage is TRBV7-3 and J usage is TRBJ2-2; D gene uncertain. Per germline, CDR1 SGHTA and CDR2 FQGTGA. Trimming took off 4 bases at V and 2 bases at J, with 2 bases between the two ends. CDR3 length: 12 amino acids. This chain's CDR3 is CASSSNTGELFF. The DNA of the CDR3 is TGTGCCAGCAGCTCCAACACCGGGGAGCTGTTTTTT.

The V gene is TRBV7-8, the J gene TRBJ2-1; no clear D gene. V lost 3 bases, J lost 8 bases, and 5 bases lay in between. CDR3 size: 11 residues. Germline lookup yields CDR1 SGHVS and CDR2 FQNEAQ. CDR3 sequence: CASSFTHEQFF. CDR3 in DNA: TGTGCCAGCAGCTTCACCCATGAGCAGTTCTTC.

The rearrangement joins TRBV27 to TRBJ2-3; TRBD2 matches at 8 bases. After removal of 5 bases from V and 0 bases from J, the junction contained 7 bases not matched to a gene. The CDR3 contains 16 residues. Looked up from germline, CDR1 is MNHEY and CDR2 is SMNVEV (reference sequence). The CDR3 region is CASSLGGAQSTDTQYF. CDR3 bases: TGTGCCAGCAGTCTCGGGGGGGCCCAAAGCACAGATACGCAGTATTTT.

As to this clone: Other DNA sequences from this sample encode an identical CDR3 as well. The V gene is TRBV9, the J gene TRBJ1-1, with a weak D call TRBD1 (5 bases). The germline gives CDR1 SGDLS, CDR2 YYNGEE. V gave up 2 bases and J gave up 0 bases, with 8 bases separating them. The CDR3 covers 14 residues. CDR3 bases: TGTGCCAGCAGCGTGGGGACGGTGAACACTGAAGCTTTCTTT. This codes for CASSVGTVNTEAFF. The whole variable domain, remainder taken from reference TRBV9 and TRBJ1-1, is DSGVTQTPKHLITATGQRVTLRCSPRSGDLSVYWYQQSLDQGLQFLIQYYNGEERAKGNILERFSAQQFPDLHSELNLSSLELGDSALYFCASSVGTVNTEAFFGQGTRLTVV.

The chain combines TRBV19 with TRBJ2-2, with D possibly matching TRBD1 (6 bases). Germline V CDR1 and CDR2: LNHDA, SQIVND (reference sequence). The CDR3 runs 16 residues. V lost 7 bases and J lost 3, with 18 bases in between. CDR3 protein: CASMGITGSDTGELFF. Here the CDR3 DNA reads TGTGCCAGTATGGGGATAACAGGGTCGGACACCGGGGAGCTGTTTTTT.